This TCR beta chain was sequenced for a study of blood T cell repertoires in COVID-19. Study background: COVID-19 samples, acute and convalescent, were from the United States, Italy and Spain. Sources were T cells, B-cell-depleted T cells, or PBMCs; the material itself was cDNA or gDNA.

Germline assignment: CDR1 MNHEY and CDR2 SVGAGI. Unmatched junction bases numbered 10, after V lost 0 bases and J lost 6 bases. The CDR3 has 16 amino acids. Per the original methods: Reference gene primers were amplified, and this amplification served to estimate nucleated cell counts. Assay: immunoSEQ multiplex PCR; the TCRdb copy retains only in-frame clones and omits some. Clonal size and the V and J genes are those of that table, whereas D and trimming came from the DNA. The sample has 95,000 to 110,000 clones, approximately 88% seen once; the top ten hold roughly a quarter. Sequenced: peripheral blood. The receptor's source is a man in his 60s with acute or convalescent COVID-19. The V gene is TRBV6-5, the J gene TRBJ1-1; 7 nucleotides agree with TRBD1. The CDR3 spells CASSYSRPHTGAEAFF. For the CDR3, the DNA is TGTGCCAGCAGTTACTCGAGACCCCACACAGGGGCTGAAGCTTTCTTT.